The rows below give T cell receptor beta chains drawn from one sample of a study of CD8 T cells in ankylosing spondylitis. TCRdb analysed the 5' RACE reads with MiXCR anew, one entry per CDR3 protein. The sample has around 490,000 distinct CDR3 sequences, less than 6% seen once. Sequences were obtained from blood, either unsorted or a sorted T cell fraction (not recorded which). The receptors derive from a male donor with ankylosing spondylitis. CDR3s include the opening cysteine and the closing phenylalanine or tryptophan. The D gene is left open where the match is weak. Clone size is given as once, few or many counts, or a class when the clone is expanded.

many | TRBD1 | TRBJ1-5 | TRBV27 | CASSSGQDRQPQHF | TGTGCCAGCAGTTCCGGACAGGATCGGCAGCCCCAGCATTTT
many | - | TRBJ2-1 | TRBV18 | CASSPGQNNEQFF | TGTGCCAGCTCACCGGGACAAAACAATGAGCAGTTCTTC
many | - | TRBJ1-4 | TRBV28 | CASRLGQFEEKLFF | TGTGCCAGCAGATTAGGACAGTTCGAGGAAAAACTGTTTTTT
few | - | TRBJ2-2 | TRBV5-5 | CASSLVARNTGELFF | TGTGCCAGCAGCTTGGTGGCACGGAACACCGGGGAGCTGTTTTTT
many | TRBD2 | TRBJ2-1 | TRBV4-2 | CASSPTSGKDEQFF | TGTGCCAGCAGCCCGACTAGCGGGAAGGATGAGCAGTTCTTC
many | - | TRBJ1-1 | TRBV4-3 | CASSQDAGLTGEAFF | TGCGCCAGCAGCCAAGATGCAGGGCTTACGGGTGAAGCTTTCTTT
many | - | TRBJ2-3 | TRBV6-1 | CASRAQFRIRGTDTQYF | TGTGCCAGCAGAGCCCAATTTCGTATCCGGGGCACAGATACGCAGTATTTT
many | - | TRBJ2-7 | TRBV27 | CASSLALHYEQYF | TGTGCCAGCAGTTTAGCGCTCCACTACGAGCAGTACTTC
many | - | TRBJ2-7 | TRBV29-1 | CSVETYNYEQYF | TGCAGCGTTGAAACTTATAACTACGAGCAGTACTTC
many | - | TRBJ1-2 | TRBV27 | CASSTRQRNYGYTF | TGTGCCAGCAGTACACGACAGCGTAACTATGGCTACACCTTC